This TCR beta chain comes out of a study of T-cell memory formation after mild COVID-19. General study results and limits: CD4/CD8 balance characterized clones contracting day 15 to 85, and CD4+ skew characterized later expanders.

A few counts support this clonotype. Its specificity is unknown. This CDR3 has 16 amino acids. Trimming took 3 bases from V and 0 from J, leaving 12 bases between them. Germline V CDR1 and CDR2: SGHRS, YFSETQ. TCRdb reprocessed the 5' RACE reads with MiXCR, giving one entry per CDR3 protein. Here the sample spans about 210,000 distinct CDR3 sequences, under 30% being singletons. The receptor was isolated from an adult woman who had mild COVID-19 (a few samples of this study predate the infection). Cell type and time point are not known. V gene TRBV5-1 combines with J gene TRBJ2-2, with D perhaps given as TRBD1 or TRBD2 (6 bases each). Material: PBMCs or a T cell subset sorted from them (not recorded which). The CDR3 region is CASSSMGGANTGELFF. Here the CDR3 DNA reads TGCGCCAGCAGCTCTATGGGGGGCGCGAACACCGGGGAGCTGTTTTTT.